This T cell receptor beta chain was obtained from a study of regulatory T cells in long-lasting Graves disease. Per germline, CDR1 SGHRS and CDR2 YFSETQ. The V gene lost 6 bases and the J gene lost 5 bases, with 11 bases spanning the gap. The length of the CDR3 is 12 residues. This clonotype was seen only a few times. Its antigen is unknown. Study results and caveats: Reduced TCR diversity was observed in persistent Graves' patients versus newly diagnosed patients.

Assembly of TCR beta libraries relied on iRepertoire HTBI primers together with Arm-PCR of CDR3 regions. TCRdb re-analysed the multiplex PCR reads in MiXCR, keeping a single row per CDR3 protein. This table holds more than 300,000 distinct CDR3 sequences, roughly 10% found once. Time point noted: newly diagnosed GD, antithyroid drugs for less than 3 months. RNA isolated from PBMCs was used to make the TCR library. The data also belong to a second study, concerning T cells in Graves' hyperthyroidism and ophthalmopathy.

The V gene is TRBV5-1, the J gene TRBJ2-5; D is perhaps TRBD1 or TRBD2 (6 bases each). This material consisted of peripheral blood mononuclear cells (PBMCs), taken at new diagnosis, from a patient treated with antithyroid drugs. This sequence was found in a woman under 30 with Graves disease. CDR3 sequence: CASTSGAETQYF. In nucleotides, the CDR3 is TGCGCCAGCACGTCGGGGGCTGAGACCCAGTACTTC.